This TCR beta chain emerged from a study of control samples from healthy donors and cancer patients. Assay used: immunoSEQ multiplex PCR; TCRdb lists only in-frame clones, some missing. This sample yields 90,000 to 100,000 clones, of which 75% to 85% are seen a single time; roughly a tenth belongs to the top ten. V lost 6 bases, J lost 5 bases, and 18 bases lay in between. The CDR3 runs to 15 residues. Germline-derived CDR1 and CDR2 are SEHNR and FQNEAQ (reference sequence). The chain uses TRBV7-9 and TRBJ2-3; the D is unclear. Source material: blood. The source of this sequence is a woman aged 25 to 45 in good health. CDR3 nucleotide sequence: TGTGCCAGCAGTCCCAGGTTGGTGCCAGGAGATACGCAGTATTTT. Its translation is CASSPRLVPGDTQYF. Full variable domain (outside the CDR3, taken from reference TRBV7-9 and TRBJ2-3): DTGVSQNPRHKITKRGQNVTFRCDPISEHNRLYWYRQTLGQGPEFLTYFQNEAQLEKSRLLSDRFSAERPKGSFSTLEIQRTEQGDSAMYLCASSPRLVPGDTQYFGPGTRLTVL.